The rows below give T cell receptor beta chains drawn from one sample of a study of breast tumors, draining lymph nodes, adjacent tissues. TCRdb recomputed calls from the multiplex PCR reads with MiXCR, one row per CDR3 protein. This table has approximately 130,000 distinct CDR3 sequences, around 20% appearing once. The sequencing sample was made of axillary lymph node tissue. The receptors originated from a female donor with breast cancer. Some clones in this sample may be carry-over from other donors' samples. CDR3s include the opening cysteine and the closing phenylalanine or tryptophan. Fields, in order: V gene, J gene, CDR3 protein.

TRBV28	TRBJ1-3	CASTLPGGDTIYF
TRBV30	TRBJ1-2	CAWSRLDYGYTF
TRBV20-1	TRBJ1-2	CSARDLTGTVDGYTF
TRBV27	TRBJ1-3	CASSPMLRGTGNTIHF
TRBV11-2	TRBJ2-7	CASSLGGGSLEQYF
TRBV20-1	TRBJ2-7	CSARDATDSYEQYF
TRBV29-1	TRBJ1-4	CSVDGLTGTGDEKLFF
TRBV6-5	TRBJ1-3	CASSSATGNTIYF
TRBV5-5	TRBJ1-1	CASSEGRNTEAFF
TRBV5-1	TRBJ2-7	CASSSGTDSYEQYF
TRBV7-9	TRBJ1-2	CASSSDRGVLPHYGYTF
TRBV19	TRBJ2-5	CASSTGGGGETQYF
TRBV11-2	TRBJ2-2	CASSTQGAAGKLFF
TRBV28	TRBJ2-5	CASSLLTGGQETQYF
TRBV5-1	TRBJ2-1	CASSLRVNSYNEQFF
TRBV11-2	TRBJ2-4	CASSPTGNIQYF
TRBV3-1	TRBJ2-1	CASSQGRLPNEQFF
TRBV7-3	TRBJ1-3	CASSLTGGARAGNTIYF
TRBV12-5	TRBJ2-2	CASGLVATGELFF
TRBV2	TRBJ2-5	CASSDKLTRAQYF
TRBV10-3	TRBJ2-7	CAISEVAGRTYEQYF
TRBV20-1	TRBJ2-7	CSAKASGSSYEQYF
TRBV2	TRBJ1-4	CASRSGTGGGKLFF
TRBV6-5	TRBJ1-2	CASSYSTGGYGYTF
TRBV10-3	TRBJ2-1	CAISGVGGTAQFF
TRBV12-3/TRBV12-4	TRBJ2-7	CASSSTRDRDMGLYF
TRBV11-3	TRBJ2-6	CASSAREAGESGANVLTF
TRBV28	TRBJ2-1	CASSPGTPREQFF
TRBV4-1	TRBJ1-3	CASSQGVLSGNTIYF
TRBV28	TRBJ2-1	CASSLEQGALDEQFF
TRBV6-6	TRBJ1-1	CASSYGDTEAFF
TRBV5-1	TRBJ2-5	CASSLELASTQYF
TRBV12-3/TRBV12-4	TRBJ2-5	CASSFTGGRLETQYF
TRBV28	TRBJ1-5	CASVSSSGRRNQPQHF
TRBV6-4	TRBJ2-2	CASSASSEWSGELFF
TRBV7-9	TRBJ2-3	CASSQEDTQYF
TRBV24-1	TRBJ2-7	CATSVGAYPYEQYF
TRBV30	TRBJ2-7	CAWRPRGPYEQYF
TRBV20-1	TRBJ2-5	CSASPSPKGETQYF
TRBV28	TRBJ2-3	CASRTGGTDTQYF
TRBV12-3/TRBV12-4	TRBJ2-2	CASSPTRPGELFF
TRBV3-1	TRBJ2-3	CASSRLPGGARPHTQYF
TRBV28	TRBJ2-7	CASNLAGTYEQYF
TRBV19	TRBJ1-5	CASSILPGQGSNQPRHF
TRBV7-9	TRBJ2-7	CASSLHPGGKRYEQYF